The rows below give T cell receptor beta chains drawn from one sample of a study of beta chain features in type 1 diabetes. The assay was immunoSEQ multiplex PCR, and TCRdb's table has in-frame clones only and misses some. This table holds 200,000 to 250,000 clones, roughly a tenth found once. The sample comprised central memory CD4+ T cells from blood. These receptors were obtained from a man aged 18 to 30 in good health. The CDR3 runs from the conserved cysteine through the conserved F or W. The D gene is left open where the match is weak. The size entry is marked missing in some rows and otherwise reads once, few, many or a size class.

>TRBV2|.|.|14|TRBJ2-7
TGTGCCAGCAGTGAGGCGACAGGAGTCTACGAGCAGTACTTC
CASSEATGVYEQYF
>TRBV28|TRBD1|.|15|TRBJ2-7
TGTGCCAGCAGTTTATTGGGACAGGGTAGCTACGAGCAGTACTTC
CASSLLGQGSYEQYF
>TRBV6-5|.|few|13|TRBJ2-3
TGTGCCAGCATGCCCCCGGGGACAGATACGCAGTATTTT
CASMPPGTDTQYF
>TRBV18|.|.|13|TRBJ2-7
TGTGCCAGCTCACCGACGGAGGCTGTCGAGCAGTACTTC
CASSPTEAVEQYF
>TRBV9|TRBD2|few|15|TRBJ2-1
TGTGCCAGCACCTCCTCTAGCGGGCAATCCAATGAGCAGTTCTTC
CASTSSSGQSNEQFF
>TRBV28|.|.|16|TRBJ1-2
TGTGCCAGCAGCCTCGGCGGGGGCGGCCGGGGCTATGGCTACACCTTC
CASSLGGGGRGYGYTF
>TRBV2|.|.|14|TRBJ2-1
TGTGCCAGCAGCGAGGGCCAACTCGAGGGTGAGCAGTTCTTC
CASSEGQLEGEQFF
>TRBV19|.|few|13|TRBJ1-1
TGTGCCAGTAGGCCGGGCATGTACACTGAAGCTTTCTTT
CASRPGMYTEAFF
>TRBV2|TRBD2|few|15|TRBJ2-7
TGTGCCAGCAGGCCTACTAGCGGGTTCGGCTACGAGCAGTACTTC
CASRPTSGFGYEQYF
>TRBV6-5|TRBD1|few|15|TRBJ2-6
TGTGCCAGCAGTAAACAGGGGGTGAGGGCCAACGTCCTGACTTTC
CASSKQGVRANVLTF
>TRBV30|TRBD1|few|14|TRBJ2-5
TGTGCCTGGAGTCTCCGACAGGGAACGAGGACCCAGTACTTC
CAWSLRQGTRTQYF
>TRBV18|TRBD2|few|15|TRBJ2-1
TGTGCCAGCTCATCAGCGGGAGGCAGCTACAATGAGCAGTTCTTC
CASSSAGGSYNEQFF
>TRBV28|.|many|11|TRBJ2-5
TGTGCCAGCAGTCTCACCCAGACCCAGTACTTC
CASSLTQTQYF
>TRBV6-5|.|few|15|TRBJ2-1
TGTGCCAGCAGCTTAGGGACTGGCTCCTACAATGAGCAGTTCTTC
CASSLGTGSYNEQFF
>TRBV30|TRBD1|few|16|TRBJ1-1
TGTGCCTGGAGTTTCCGGACAGGGGGCTTGAGGACTGAAGCTTTCTTT
CAWSFRTGGLRTEAFF
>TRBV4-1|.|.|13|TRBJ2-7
TGCGCCAGCAGCCAAGTCTCAGACTACGAGCAGTACTTC
CASSQVSDYEQYF
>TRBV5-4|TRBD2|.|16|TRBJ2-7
TGTGCCAGCAGCTTGGGATTAGCGGGAGGCTCCTACGAGCAGTACTTC
CASSLGLAGGSYEQYF
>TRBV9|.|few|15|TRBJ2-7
TGTGCCAGCAGCGTAGCTCCGGGAGCGACCTACGAGCAGTACTTC
CASSVAPGATYEQYF
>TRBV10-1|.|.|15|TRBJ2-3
TGCGCCAGCAGTGGAACAGGGGAGGCGGCAGATACGCAGTATTTT
CASSGTGEAADTQYF
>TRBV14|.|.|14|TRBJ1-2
TGTGCCAGCAGCCAAGATATGTTAGGCTATGGCTACACCTTC
CASSQDMLGYGYTF
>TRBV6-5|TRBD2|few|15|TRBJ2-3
TGTGCCAGCAGGGGCCTCGGGGGGGGCACAGATACGCAGTATTTT
CASRGLGGGTDTQYF
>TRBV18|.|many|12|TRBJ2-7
TGTGCCAGCTCACCGGGCGTCCACGAGCAGTACTTC
CASSPGVHEQYF
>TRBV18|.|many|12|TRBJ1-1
TGTGCCAGCTCACCAAGAGTAGCTGAAGCTTTCTTT
CASSPRVAEAFF
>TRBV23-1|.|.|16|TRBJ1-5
TGCGCCAGCAGTCAATCGGCCGGGGGCGGCAATCAGCCCCAGCATTTT
CASSQSAGGGNQPQHF
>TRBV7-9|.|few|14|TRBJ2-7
TGTGCCAGCAGCTTAGGCGGAGGGTCCTACGAGCAGTACTTC
CASSLGGGSYEQYF
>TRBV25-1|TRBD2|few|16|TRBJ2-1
TGTGCCAGCAGTGCGGGACTAGCGGGAGGTTACAATGAGCAGTTCTTC
CASSAGLAGGYNEQFF
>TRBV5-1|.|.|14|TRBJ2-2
TGCGCCAGCAGCCCCTTGATTGGAGCCGGGGAGCTGTTTTTT
CASSPLIGAGELFF
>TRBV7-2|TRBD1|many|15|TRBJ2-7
TGTGCCAGCAGCTTTCCGACAGGGGGCGCGGACGAGCAGTACTTC
CASSFPTGGADEQYF
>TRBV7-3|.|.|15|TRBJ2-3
TGTGCCAGCAGCTTTGGTGGGGCGGACACAGATACGCAGTATTTT
CASSFGGADTDTQYF
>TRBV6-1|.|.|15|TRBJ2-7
TGTGCCAGCAGTGAAGCGAGAACAGATTCCTACGAGCAGTACTTC
CASSEARTDSYEQYF
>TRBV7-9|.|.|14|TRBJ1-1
TGTGCCAGCAGCTTAGCGGAGGGGGGTACTGAAGCTTTCTTT
CASSLAEGGTEAFF
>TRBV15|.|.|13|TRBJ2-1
TGTGCCACCAGCAGAGACCTCGATTCTGAGCAGTTCTTC
CATSRDLDSEQFF
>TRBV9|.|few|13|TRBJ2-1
TGTGCCAGCAGCCTTTGGGACTCCAATGAGCAGTTCTTC
CASSLWDSNEQFF
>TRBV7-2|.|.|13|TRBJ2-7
TGTGCCAGCAGCTCAACTAGGGAAGAGGAGCAGTACTTC
CASSSTREEEQYF
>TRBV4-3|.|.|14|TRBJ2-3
TGCGCCAGCAGCCAAGTGTCAGGCGCAGATACGCAGTATTTT
CASSQVSGADTQYF
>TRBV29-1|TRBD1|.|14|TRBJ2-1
TGCAGCGTTGAGGGGACAGGGGCGTACAATGAGCAGTTCTTC
CSVEGTGAYNEQFF
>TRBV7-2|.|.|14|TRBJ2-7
TGTGCCAGCAGCTTAGTTGGCAGGGCCTACGAGCAGTACTTC
CASSLVGRAYEQYF
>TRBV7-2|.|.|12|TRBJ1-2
TGTGCCAGCAGCCCCGTGCACTATGGCTACACCTTC
CASSPVHYGYTF
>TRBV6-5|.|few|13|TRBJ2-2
TGTGCCAGCAGTTTCACCTACGACGGGGAGCTGTTTTTT
CASSFTYDGELFF
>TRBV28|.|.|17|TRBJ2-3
TGTGCCAGCAGTTTAGGGGGGACGGCTTCTCCGGCAGATACGCAGTATTTT
CASSLGGTASPADTQYF
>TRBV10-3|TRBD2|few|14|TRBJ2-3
TGTGCCATCGCGACTAGCGGGAGGCCAGATACGCAGTATTTT
CAIATSGRPDTQYF
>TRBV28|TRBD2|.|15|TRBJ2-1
TGTGCCAGCAGAAACTCCGGGACTAGGCACAATGAGCAGTTCTTC
CASRNSGTRHNEQFF
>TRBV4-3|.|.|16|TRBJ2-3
TGCGCCAGCAGCCAAGACCCCCTTCCTAACACAGATACGCAGTATTTT
CASSQDPLPNTDTQYF
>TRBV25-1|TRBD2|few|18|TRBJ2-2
TGTGCCAGCAGTTTCCAGGAACCCGGGACTAGCAACACCGGGGAGCTGTTTTTT
CASSFQEPGTSNTGELFF
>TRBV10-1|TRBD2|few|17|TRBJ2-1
TGCGCCAGCAGTGAGTCACCAACTAGCGGGAACTACAATGAGCAGTTCTTC
CASSESPTSGNYNEQFF
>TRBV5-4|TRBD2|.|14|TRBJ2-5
TGTGCCAGCACCCTGGGTAGCGGGAGTGAGACCCAGTACTTC
CASTLGSGSETQYF
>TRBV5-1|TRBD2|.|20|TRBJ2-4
TGCGCCAGCAGCTTGGTTTCGCTAGCGGGAGCTACCGGGGCCAAAAACATTCAGTACTTC
CASSLVSLAGATGAKNIQYF
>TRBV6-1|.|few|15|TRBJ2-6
TGTGCCAGCAGCCCTGGCGCCTCTGGGGCCAACGTCCTGACTTTC
CASSPGASGANVLTF
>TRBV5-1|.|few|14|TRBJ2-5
TGCGCCAGCAGCTTAACGAGTGCCCAAGAGACCCAGTACTTC
CASSLTSAQETQYF
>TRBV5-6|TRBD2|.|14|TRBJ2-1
TGTGCCAGCAGTTCAGGGACTAGCGGGAGGAGGCTGTTCTTC
CASSSGTSGRRLFF
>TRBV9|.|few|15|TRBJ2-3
TGTGCCAGCAGCCCCCGAGGCAGGGGCACAGATACGCAGTATTTT
CASSPRGRGTDTQYF
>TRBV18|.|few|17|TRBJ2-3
TGTGCCAGCTCACCACGTCCGGGGGCAGAAAGCACAGATACGCAGTATTTT
CASSPRPGAESTDTQYF
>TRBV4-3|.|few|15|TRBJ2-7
TGCGCCAGCAGCCAAGTAGGGCAGGGTTCCTACGAGCAGTACTTC
CASSQVGQGSYEQYF
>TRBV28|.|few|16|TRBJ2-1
TGTGCCAGCAGTGACCCGGGGTATGGGGACGACAATGAGCAGTTCTTC
CASSDPGYGDDNEQFF
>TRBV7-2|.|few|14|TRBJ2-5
TGTGCCAGCAGCCCCTCCCCCAGGGAAGAGACCCAGTACTTC
CASSPSPREETQYF
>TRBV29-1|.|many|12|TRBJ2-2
TGCAGCGTTGTAGACGGTACCGGGGAGCTGTTTTTT
CSVVDGTGELFF
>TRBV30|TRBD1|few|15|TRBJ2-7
TGTGCTTCCCTTTCCGCCGGGACAGGGTCCTACGAGCAGTACTTC
CASLSAGTGSYEQYF
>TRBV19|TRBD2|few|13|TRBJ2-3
TGTGCCAGTATGGTGCGGGAGGGAGATACGCAGTATTTT
CASMVREGDTQYF
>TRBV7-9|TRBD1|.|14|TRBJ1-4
TGTGCCAGCAGCCTGACAGGGGCTAATGAAAAACTGTTTTTT
CASSLTGANEKLFF
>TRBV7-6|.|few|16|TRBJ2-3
TGTGCCAGCAGCTTAGCGTATCAGGGTAGCACAGATACGCAGTATTTT
CASSLAYQGSTDTQYF